This paragraph covers one T cell receptor (beta chain) sequence. The antigen remains unidentified. This entry comes from a study of T-cell memory formation after mild COVID-19. Overall study results and limits: Later expanders leaned toward CD4+, whereas clones contracting from day 15 to 85 were balanced CD4/CD8. Pre-infection memory carried some responding clones, suggesting that cross-reactive memory joined.

Germline V gene lookup returns CDR1 ENHRY and CDR2 SYGVKD. The CDR3 spans 12 residues. J lost 5 bases, V lost 4 bases, and 0 bases had no gene match. TCRdb analysed the 5' RACE reads with MiXCR anew, one entry per CDR3 protein. The data contain some 150,000 distinct CDR3 sequences, about 6.1% of them singletons. The chain recombines TRBV10-3 with TRBJ2-5, with TRBD2 matching 8 bases. This clonotype was sampled from an adult woman who had mild COVID-19 (a few samples of this study predate the infection). Cell type and time point are not known. The sequenced sample consisted of PBMCs or a T cell subset sorted from them (not recorded which). Here the CDR3 DNA reads TGTGCCATCAGTGCGGGAGGGGAGACCCAGTACTTC. It specifies CAISAGGETQYF.